This T cell receptor beta chain was captured in a study of CD8+ T cells in alopecia areata. The CDR3 loop spans 11 amino acids. Germline assignment: CDR1 SEHNR and CDR2 FQNEAQ (reference sequence). V was trimmed by 5 bases and J by 6 bases, leaving 8 bases between them. Extracted from the samples, RNA was reverse transcribed into cDNA to serve as the sequencing template. Profiling relied on immunoSEQ multiplex PCR, and the TCRdb table lists in-frame clones only, not all of them. The sample gives under 300,000 clones, about 68% of which show up once; under 1.5% is in the top ten. The sample consisted of CD4+ T cells sorted from blood, taken at week 0. The J gene is TRBJ2-7, the V gene TRBV7-9, with D unclear. The receptor was derived from a human donor with alopecia areata. Here the CDR3 reads CASSTPAEQYF. As DNA, the CDR3 is TGTGCCAGCAGCACCCCCGCCGAGCAGTACTTC.